These 32 T cell receptor beta chains were sequenced from one sample in a study of shared clonotypes between healthy human individuals. Assay used: immunoSEQ multiplex PCR; TCRdb lists only in-frame clones, some missing. The profile shows around 1.6 million clones, approximately 98% of them singletons. What was sequenced was naive CD4+ T cells sorted from blood. Subset meaning: CD45RA+ positively selected. The receptor source for this set is a man younger than 40 in good health.

The genes are TRBV28 and TRBJ2-7, with D possibly being TRBD2 (6 bases). V was clipped by 7 bases and J by 0 bases, with 10 bases between them. The CDR3 is 13 amino acids. Looked up from germline, CDR1 is MDHEN and CDR2 is SYDVKM. CDR3 nucleotides: TGTGCCAGCACCATGGGGGGCTCCTACGAGCAGTACTTC. Its protein product is CASTMGGSYEQYF.

The rearrangement joins TRBV2 to TRBJ1-1; D is unclear. The CDR3 has 13 amino acids. V lost 2 bases and J 1 base, leaving 5 bases between the germline ends. Germline values: CDR1 SNHLY, CDR2 FYNNEI. Here the CDR3 reads CASSEQRNTEAFF. In DNA form, the CDR3 reads TGTGCCAGCAGTGAACAGAGGAACACTGAAGCTTTCTTT.

CDR3 residues: CASSFWGVETQYF. In nucleotides, the CDR3 is TGTGCCAGCAGCTTTTGGGGGGTGGAGACCCAGTACTTC. The genes are TRBV5-4 and TRBJ2-5; possible D gene TRBD2, 6 bases. Deletions cut 2 bases from V and 5 bases from J, with 10 bases between. The CDR3 loop spans 13 amino acids. Germline CDR1 reads SGHNT; CDR2 reads YYREEE (reference sequence).

The gene calls are TRBV21-1 and TRBJ1-5; TRBD1, the D gene given by the table, was not confirmed from the DNA. TRBV21-1 is listed as a pseudogene. This CDR3 comprises 16 residues. The DNA of the CDR3 is TGTGCCAGCAGCAACCTCCGGGACAGGGCGGATCAGCCCCAGCATTTT. Amino acids: CASSNLRDRADQPQHF.

The rearrangement uses TRBV19 and TRBJ2-3; TRBD1 matches at 9 bases. CDR1 is LNHDA, CDR2 SQIVND, per germline (reference sequence). V dropped 4 bases and J dropped 6; count of bases not matched to a gene: 5. The CDR3 consists of 14 residues. CDR3 sequence: CASSNRGQTDTQYF. The CDR3 nucleotides are TGTGCCAGTAGTAACAGGGGGCAGACCGATACGCAGTATTTT. Combining the CDR3 with reference TRBV19 and TRBJ2-3 gives the whole variable domain DGGITQSPKYLFRKEGQNVTLSCEQNLNHDAMYWYRQDPGQGLRLIYYSQIVNDFQKGDIAEGYSVSREKKESFPLTVTSAQKNPTAFYLCASSNRGQTDTQYFGPGTRLTVL.

The chain combines TRBV9 with TRBJ1-3, with unresolved D. CDR1 SGDLS and CDR2 YYNGEE come from the germline V gene. The CDR3 has 17 residues. The germline V and J ends were trimmed by 2 bases and 3 bases, with 18 bases remaining between them. The CDR3 loop is CASSVRPAAGYGNTIYF. CDR3 sequence (DNA): TGTGCCAGCAGCGTCCGGCCCGCAGCAGGATATGGAAACACCATATATTTT. Based on the CDR3 plus reference TRBV9 and TRBJ1-3, the full variable domain is DSGVTQTPKHLITATGQRVTLRCSPRSGDLSVYWYQQSLDQGLQFLIQYYNGEERAKGNILERFSAQQFPDLHSELNLSSLELGDSALYFCASSVRPAAGYGNTIYFGEGSWLTVV.

CDR3 protein: CASSPWTGSFHEKLFF. The CDR3 coding sequence is TGTGCCAGCAGTCCGTGGACAGGGTCTTTCCATGAAAAACTGTTTTTT. V and J are TRBV27 and TRBJ1-4; 8 bases are a match to TRBD1. Per the germline V gene, CDR1 is MNHEY and CDR2 is SMNVEV (reference sequence). The J segment lost 6 bases and the V segment lost 5 bases, leaving 11 bases of the junction unmatched. The CDR3 totals 16 residues. The entire variable domain, with the rest obtained from reference TRBV27 and TRBJ1-4, is as follows: EAQVTQNPRYLITVTGKKLTVTCSQNMNHEYMSWYRQDPGLGLRQIYYSMNVEVTDKGDVPEGYKVSRKEKRNFPLILESPSPNQTSLYFCASSPWTGSFHEKLFFGSGTQLSVL.

This rearrangement joins TRBV11-3 to TRBJ2-5; D possibly corresponds to TRBD1 (6 bases). This CDR3 has 14 amino acids. The germline V gene has CDR1 SGHNT and CDR2 YENEEA. Trimming removed 4 bases from V and 5 bases from J, with 14 bases in between. CDR3 sequence: CASSSATGTETQYF. CDR3 in DNA: TGTGCCAGCAGCTCGGCGACAGGAACCGAGACCCAGTACTTC.

CDR3 amino acids: CSARADNQQYF. The CDR3 bases are TGCAGTGCTAGAGCAGACAACCAGCAGTACTTC. The V gene is TRBV20-1, the J gene TRBJ2-7; D unclear. Germline loops: CDR1 DFQATT, CDR2 SNEGSKA (reference sequence). V dropped 1 base and J dropped 8 bases, with 9 bases sitting between them. The CDR3 contains 11 residues.

The chain employs TRBV28 and TRBJ2-5; either TRBD1 or TRBD2 may supply D (6 bases each). CDR3 length equals 12 residues. V was clipped by 2 bases and J by 10 bases, with 11 bases between them. Germline V CDR1 and CDR2: MDHEN, SYDVKM. The CDR3 loop reads CASSLPGASQYF. The CDR3 DNA sequence: TGTGCCAGCAGTTTACCGGGGGCGAGCCAGTACTTC.

V and J are TRBV7-9 and TRBJ1-1; D unresolved. The CDR3 runs 15 residues. The germline V gene encodes CDR1 SEHNR and CDR2 FQNEAQ (reference sequence). V lost 3 bases and J 1 base, leaving 12 bases between the germline ends. For the CDR3, the DNA is TGTGCCAGCAGCTTGAGCGGACCTCGGAACACTGAAGCTTTCTTT. This sequence encodes CASSLSGPRNTEAFF. The variable domain in full, completed from reference TRBV7-9 and TRBJ1-1, reads DTGVSQNPRHKITKRGQNVTFRCDPISEHNRLYWYRQTLGQGPEFLTYFQNEAQLEKSRLLSDRFSAERPKGSFSTLEIQRTEQGDSAMYLCASSLSGPRNTEAFFGQGTRLTVV.

The V and J genes are TRBV25-1 and TRBJ1-3, with 7 bases identical to TRBD1. Per germline, CDR1 MGHDK and CDR2 SYGVNS. The CDR3 consists of 15 residues. V was clipped by 5 bases and J by 0 bases; unmatched bases: 4. The CDR3 loop reads CASSYRGSSGNTIYF. In DNA, the CDR3 is TGTGCCAGCAGTTACAGGGGAAGCTCTGGAAACACCATATATTTT.

The chain couples TRBV6-6 to TRBJ2-1; 9 nucleotides align to TRBD2. Per germline, CDR1 MNHNY and CDR2 SVGAGI (reference sequence). The CDR3 runs 16 residues. V lost 2 bases and J lost 0; bases outside the gene matches: 2. CDR3 amino acids: CASSYGLASSYNEQFF. In DNA form, the CDR3 reads TGTGCCAGCAGTTACGGACTAGCGAGCTCCTACAATGAGCAGTTCTTC.

V is TRBV9 and J is TRBJ2-7, with D perhaps matching TRBD1 (6 bases). In germline, CDR1 is SGDLS, CDR2 YYNGEE. V lost 0 bases to trimming and J lost 4 bases, with 20 bases between them. The CDR3 runs 17 residues. The CDR3 nucleotides are TGTGCCAGCAGCGTAGGTGTGGACAGAACATACCCTTACGAGCAGTACTTC. It is translated as CASSVGVDRTYPYEQYF. The full variable domain, in which reference TRBV9 and TRBJ2-7 provide the parts outside the CDR3, is DSGVTQTPKHLITATGQRVTLRCSPRSGDLSVYWYQQSLDQGLQFLIQYYNGEERAKGNILERFSAQQFPDLHSELNLSSLELGDSALYFCASSVGVDRTYPYEQYFGPGTRLTVT.

The V call is TRBV2, the J call TRBJ2-1; 8 positions agree with TRBD1. V gave up 6 bases and J gave up 3 bases; unmatched junction bases: 7. CDR1 and CDR2 (germline): SNHLY, FYNNEI. CDR3 size: 15 residues. The CDR3 is CASRRTGTYYNEQFF. The CDR3 DNA reads as TGTGCCAGCAGGCGGACAGGGACTTACTACAATGAGCAGTTCTTC.

This CDR3 is CASSVYVGNEQYF. CDR3 DNA: TGTGCCAGCAGCGTTTATGTGGGGAACGAGCAGTACTTC. V usage is TRBV5-6 and J usage is TRBJ2-7; D is ambiguous. V was shortened by 4 bases and J by 5 bases, with 13 bases between the two germline ends. CDR3 length: 13 amino acids. Per germline, CDR1 SGHDT and CDR2 YYEEEE.

This clone was seen only once. The chain has TRBV10-3 and TRBJ2-5, with 7 bases fitting TRBD2. V gave up 4 bases and J gave up 5 bases; unmatched junction bases: 4. The CDR3 is 13 residues long. CDR1 is ENHRY, CDR2 SYGVKD, per germline. The chain's CDR3 is CAISAQGGETQYF. The DNA for the CDR3 is TGTGCCATCAGTGCGCAGGGAGGGGAGACCCAGTACTTC.

J is TRBJ2-7 and V is TRBV5-4, with D uncertain. V gave up 2 bases and J gave up 12 bases, with 9 bases separating them. Germline V CDR1 and CDR2: SGHNT, YYREEE (reference sequence). This CDR3 region has 10 residues. The CDR3 sequence is CASSFYEMYF. In DNA, the CDR3 is TGTGCCAGCAGCTTTTATGAGATGTACTTC.

V is TRBV6-1 and J is TRBJ2-7, with D unclear. This CDR3 comprises 14 residues. The V and J ends lost 4 bases and 4 bases respectively, with 14 bases between them. The germline V gene has CDR1 MNHNS and CDR2 SASEGT. CDR3 protein: CASSAVDFLYEQYF. The CDR3 DNA reads as TGTGCCAGCAGTGCAGTGGATTTCTTGTACGAGCAGTACTTC.

V is TRBV4-3 and J is TRBJ2-1; D unclear. Trimming took 0 bases from V and 5 from J, leaving 8 bases between them. Germline CDR1 is LGHNA and CDR2 is YSLEER. CDR3 size: 14 residues. The CDR3 is CASSQDALDNEQFF. The CDR3 nucleotides are TGCGCCAGCAGCCAAGATGCTTTGGACAATGAGCAGTTCTTC.

V and J are TRBV2 and TRBJ2-7, with TRBD1 as a possible D gene (6 bases). Between the trimmed V and J ends, which lost 8 bases and 2 bases, there was a span of 13 bases. CDR1 and CDR2 from the germline V gene are SNHLY and FYNNEI. The CDR3 length is 13 residues. The CDR3 DNA sequence: TGTGCCAGCCTTGATGGACAGACCTACGAGCAGTACTTC. Translation: CASLDGQTYEQYF.

The chain joins TRBV15 to TRBJ1-2; the match to TRBD1 covers 7 bases. CDR1 is LNHNV, CDR2 YYDKDF, per germline (reference sequence). CDR3 length: 13 amino acids. The trim removed 6 bases at V and 2 bases at J, leaving 3 bases unmatched. Here the CDR3 reads CATSQDRNYGYTF. The CDR3 bases are TGTGCCACCAGTCAGGACAGGAACTATGGCTACACCTTC. The full variable domain, with the rest looked up from reference TRBV15 and TRBJ1-2, is DAMVIQNPRYQVTQFGKPVTLSCSQTLNHNVMYWYQQKSSQAPKLLFHYYDKDFNNEADTPDNFQSRRPNTSFCFLDIRSPGLGDTAMYLCATSQDRNYGYTFGSGTRLTVV.

This chain links TRBV4-3 with TRBJ2-7; 9 bases line up with TRBD1. Germline assignment: CDR1 LGHNA and CDR2 YSLEER. V trimming: 2 bases; J trimming: 5 bases; junction bases outside the gene matches: 10. The CDR3 runs 16 residues. The CDR3 bases are TGCGCCAGCAGCCAAAACCCTACAGGGGGCTTGAACGAGCAGTACTTC. Translated, it gives CASSQNPTGGLNEQYF.

Here the CDR3 DNA reads TGTGCTAGTGGCCCCCAACTGGGAGATACGCAGTATTTT. Translating gives CASGPQLGDTQYF. The chain has TRBV12-5 and TRBJ2-3; D is undetermined. Germline CDR1 is LGHNT and CDR2 is FRNRAP. This CDR3 has 13 amino acids. V was pared by 6 bases and J by 5 bases, with 12 bases between. Together with reference TRBV12-5 and TRBJ2-3, the CDR3 gives the full variable domain: DARVTQTPRHKVTEMGQEVTMRCQPILGHNTVFWYRQTMMQGLELLAYFRNRAPLDDSGMPKDRFSAEMPDATLATLKIQPSEPRDSAVYFCASGPQLGDTQYFGPGTRLTVL.

The chain employs TRBV9 and TRBJ2-7; no definite D call. V was cut by 3 bases and J by 5 bases, with 18 bases left in between. The CDR3 sequence is 15 residues long. Looked up from germline, CDR1 is SGDLS and CDR2 is YYNGEE. CDR3 bases: TGTGCCAGCAGCGCTCGCCCCAGGCCCTTGGACGAGCAGTACTTC. Protein sequence: CASSARPRPLDEQYF.

To note about this clone: A read error may produce the germline difference seen at one junction end. CDR3 sequence reads: CASRLDGRQNTGELFF. CDR3 DNA: TGCGCCAGCAGGTTGGACGGGAGACAGAACACCGGGGAGCTGTTTTTT. The chain couples TRBV5-1 to TRBJ2-2; maybe TRBD2 (6 bases). The CDR3 covers 16 residues. Germline assignment: CDR1 SGHRS and CDR2 YFSETQ.

The chain carries TRBV19 and TRBJ2-5; 15 nucleotides align to TRBD2. V trimming: 4 bases; J trimming: 5 bases; junction bases outside the gene matches: 5. The CDR3 has 16 amino acids. In germline, CDR1 is LNHDA, CDR2 SQIVND (reference sequence). The CDR3 protein is CASSRTSGRAVETQYF. CDR3 DNA sequence: TGTGCCAGTAGTAGGACTAGCGGGAGGGCCGTCGAGACCCAGTACTTC.

The chain uses TRBV15 and TRBJ1-4; the D is unclear. The germline V and J ends were trimmed by 5 bases and 6 bases, with 16 bases remaining between them. The germline gives CDR1 LNHNV, CDR2 YYDKDF (reference sequence). CDR3 size: 15 residues. CDR3 nucleotide sequence: TGTGCCACCAGCGGGAGAAGGCCTGGTGATGAAAAACTGTTTTTT. It codes for CATSGRRPGDEKLFF.

J is TRBJ1-1 and V is TRBV5-4; D may be TRBD1 (6 bases). The CDR3 spans 17 residues. Trimming removed 6 bases at V and 1 base at J, with 22 bases between. Germline loops: CDR1 SGHNT, CDR2 YYREEE (reference sequence). CDR3 DNA sequence: TGTGCCAGCACCCACCGGAAGGGGGAAGGGGCGAACACTGAAGCTTTCTTT. Protein product: CASTHRKGEGANTEAFF.

This clone occurred once. This sequence joins TRBV18 and TRBJ2-3; D may be TRBD2 (6 bases). V dropped 3 bases and J dropped 2 bases, with 15 bases sitting between them. Germline V gene lookup returns CDR1 KGHSH and CDR2 LQKENI. The CDR3 covers 16 residues. CDR3 DNA: TGTGCCAGCTCACCCTTTAACGGGAGCTCCACAGATACGCAGTATTTT. This translates into CASSPFNGSSTDTQYF.

This chain connects TRBV4-3 to TRBJ2-1; no reliable D call. Germline V gives CDR1 LGHNA, CDR2 YSLEER. The V end lost 0 bases, the J end lost 12 bases, and 15 bases lay between the germline ends. CDR3 length equals 14 residues. The CDR3 region is CASSQERLLGGQFF. CDR3 bases: TGCGCCAGCAGCCAAGAGCGCCTGTTGGGTGGGCAGTTCTTC.

J is TRBJ2-1 and V is TRBV11-3; D perhaps matches TRBD2 (6 bases). The CDR3 consists of 13 residues. Germline assignment: CDR1 SGHNT and CDR2 YENEEA. Trimming removed 3 bases at V and 10 bases at J, with 13 bases between. CDR3 bases: TGTGCCAGCAGCTTCACCGGGAGTGGGGAGCAGTTCTTC. The encoded protein is CASSFTGSGEQFF.